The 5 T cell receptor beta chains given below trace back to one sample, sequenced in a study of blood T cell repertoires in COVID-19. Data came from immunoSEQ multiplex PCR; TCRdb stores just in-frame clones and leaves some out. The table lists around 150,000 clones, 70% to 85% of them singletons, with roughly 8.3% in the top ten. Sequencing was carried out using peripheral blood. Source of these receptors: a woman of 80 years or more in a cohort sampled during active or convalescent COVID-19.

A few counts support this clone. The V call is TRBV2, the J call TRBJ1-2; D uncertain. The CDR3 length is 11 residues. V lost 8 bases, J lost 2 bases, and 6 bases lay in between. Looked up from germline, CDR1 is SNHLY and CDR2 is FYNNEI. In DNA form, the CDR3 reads TGTGCCAGCGGCCAGAACTATGGCTACACCTTC. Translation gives CASGQNYGYTF. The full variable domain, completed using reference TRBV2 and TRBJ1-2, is EPEVTQTPSHQVTQMGQEVILRCVPISNHLYFYWYRQILGQKVEFLVSFYNNEISEKSEIFDDQFSVERPDGSNFTLKIRSTKLEDSAMYFCASGQNYGYTFGSGTRLTVV.

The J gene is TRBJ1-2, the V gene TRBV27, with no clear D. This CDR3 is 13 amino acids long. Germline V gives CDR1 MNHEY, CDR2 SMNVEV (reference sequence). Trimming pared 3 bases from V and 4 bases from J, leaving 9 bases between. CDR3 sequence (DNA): TGTGCCAGCAGTTTGGAGGGCCGCTATGGCTACACCTTC. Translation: CASSLEGRYGYTF.

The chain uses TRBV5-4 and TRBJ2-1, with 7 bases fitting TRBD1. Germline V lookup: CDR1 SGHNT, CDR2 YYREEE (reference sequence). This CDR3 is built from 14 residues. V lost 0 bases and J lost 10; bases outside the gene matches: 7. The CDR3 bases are TGTGCCAGCAGCTTGGAAAGGGTGGGACAGGAGCAGTTCTTC. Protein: CASSLERVGQEQFF.

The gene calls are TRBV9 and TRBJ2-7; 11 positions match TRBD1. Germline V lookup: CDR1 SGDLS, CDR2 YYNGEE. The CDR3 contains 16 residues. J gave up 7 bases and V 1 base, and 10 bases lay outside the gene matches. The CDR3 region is CASSVFVWDRGKEQYV. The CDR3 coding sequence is TGTGCCAGCAGCGTATTTGTTTGGGACAGGGGGAAAGAGCAGTACGTC.

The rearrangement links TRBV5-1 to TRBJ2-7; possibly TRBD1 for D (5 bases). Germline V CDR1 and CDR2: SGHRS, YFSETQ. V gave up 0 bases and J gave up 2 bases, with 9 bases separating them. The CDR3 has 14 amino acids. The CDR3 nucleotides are TGCGCCAGCAGCTTGGTGGTAGGGGCCTACGAGCAGTACTTC. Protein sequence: CASSLVVGAYEQYF.